This entry concerns a single T cell receptor beta chain. Its antigen is still unknown. From germline, CDR1 is LNHDA and CDR2 SQIVND (reference sequence). This CDR3 spans 14 amino acids. Trimming took off 7 bases at V and 0 bases at J, with 9 bases between the two ends. This record belongs to a study of radiation and T cells in renal cell carcinoma. Regarding the study as a whole: Top tumor clonotypes rose in blood 2 weeks post-radiation, then contracted.

Noted time point: baseline pretreatment blood. Treatment described: 15 Gy SBRT to primary tumor, nephrectomy 4 weeks later. Profiled with immunoSEQ multiplex PCR; TCRdb holds only in-frame clones, not every one. Here the sample spans 130,000 to 150,000 clones, approximately 91% being singletons. The gene calls are TRBV19 and TRBJ1-4; no reliable D call. This material consisted of blood, taken from a patient whose treatment included radiotherapy and nephrectomy. The clonotype comes from a woman between 45 and 60 years old with renal cell carcinoma. The DNA of the CDR3 is TGTGCCAGTACCTTTCGGGCAACTAATGAAAAACTGTTTTTT. The encoded protein is CASTFRATNEKLFF.